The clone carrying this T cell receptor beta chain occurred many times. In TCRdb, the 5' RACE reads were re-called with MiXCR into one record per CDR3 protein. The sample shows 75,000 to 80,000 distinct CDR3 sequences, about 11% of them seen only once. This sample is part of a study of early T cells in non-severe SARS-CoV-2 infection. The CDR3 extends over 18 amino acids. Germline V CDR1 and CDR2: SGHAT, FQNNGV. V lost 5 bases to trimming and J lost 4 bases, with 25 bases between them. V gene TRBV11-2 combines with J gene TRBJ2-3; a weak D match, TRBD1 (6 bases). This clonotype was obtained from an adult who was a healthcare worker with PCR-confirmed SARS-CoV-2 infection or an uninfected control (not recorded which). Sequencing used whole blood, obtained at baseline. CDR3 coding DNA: TGTGCCAGCAGCCCCCCTGATCGGATCAGGGGCTATCCAGATACGCAGTATTTT. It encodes CASSPPDRIRGYPDTQYF.